A selection of T cell receptor beta chains follows, all from one sample in a study of CD8+CD57+ T cells in acquired aplastic anemia. MiXCR, run by TCRdb on the reads, gives a single entry per CDR3 protein. The repertoire consists of about 190,000 distinct CDR3 sequences, with 64% occurring once and the leading ten covering just over 45%. The specimen sequenced was sorted CD4+, CD8+, or CD8+CD57+ T cells (not recorded which) from PBMCs. The receptors shown here come from a human donor with severe aplastic anemia or a healthy control (not recorded which). The CDR3 runs from the conserved cysteine through the conserved F or W. Fields, in order: J gene, clone size, V gene, D gene, CDR3 protein, CDR3 DNA. The D gene is left open where the match is weak. Some rows have no size entry. The others give once, few or many, or a class for an expanded clone.

>TRBJ2-1|.|TRBV7-9|.
CASRGVSYNEQFF
TGTGCCAGCAGAGGGGTCTCCTACAATGAGCAGTTCTTC
>TRBJ1-1|many|TRBV2|TRBD1
CASSEVGQGSNTEAFF
TGTGCCAGCAGTGAAGTCGGACAGGGTTCGAACACTGAAGCTTTCTTT
>TRBJ2-5|.|TRBV7-3|TRBD2
CASSPSGIGETQYF
TGTGCCAGCAGCCCTAGCGGTATCGGAGAGACCCAGTACTTC
>TRBJ2-1|.|TRBV7-3|TRBD1
CASSLGQGFYNEQFF
TGTGCCAGCAGCCTTGGACAGGGCTTCTACAATGAGCAGTTCTTC
>TRBJ2-3|many|TRBV2|TRBD1
CASAPGQLASSTDTQYF
TGTGCCAGCGCTCCGGGACAGCTGGCGTCTAGCACAGATACGCAGTATTTT
>TRBJ1-5|.|TRBV7-2|.
CASSLVRTNQPQHF
TGTGCCAGCAGCTTGGTTCGGACTAATCAGCCCCAGCATTTT
>TRBJ1-2|.|TRBV2|.
CASQKDLANYGYTF
TGTGCCAGCCAAAAAGATCTAGCTAACTATGGCTACACCTTC
>TRBJ2-3|.|TRBV20-1|TRBD2
CSAPTTGGPDTQYF
TGCAGTGCGCCTACAACGGGGGGGCCAGATACGCAGTATTTT
>TRBJ2-7|.|TRBV19|TRBD1
CASRGDRGSYEQYF
TGTGCCAGCAGGGGGGACAGGGGTTCCTACGAGCAGTACTTC
>TRBJ1-3|.|TRBV10-3|TRBD1
CAISTPLTGAGNTIYF
TGTGCCATCAGTACCCCCTTGACAGGGGCTGGAAACACCATATATTTT
>TRBJ1-6|.|TRBV19|.
CASTPRKFGGSPLHF
TGTGCCAGTACTCCCCGTAAGTTTGGGGGTTCACCCCTCCACTTT
>TRBJ2-7|once|TRBV7-9|.
CASSPGSAYEQYF
TGTGCCAGCAGCCCCGGGAGCGCCTACGAGCAGTACTTC
>TRBJ2-1|.|TRBV20-1|TRBD2
CSANGLVRLLGNEQFF
TGCAGTGCAAACGGACTAGTAAGACTTTTGGGGAATGAGCAGTTCTTC
>TRBJ2-1|.|TRBV24-1|.
CATSDPALAPGLGPDEQFF
TGTGCCACCAGTGATCCTGCCCTCGCTCCGGGACTCGGGCCCGATGAGCAGTTCTTC
>TRBJ1-2|.|TRBV12-5|.
CASSLDSHSGNTF
TGTGCCAGCAGTTTAGACTCACACTCTGGAAACACCTTC
>TRBJ1-1|.|TRBV5-4|.
CASSPGTGLGTEAFF
TGTGCCAGCAGCCCTGGAACAGGGTTGGGCACTGAAGCTTTCTTT
>TRBJ1-1|.|TRBV29-1|.
CSVGPGTRSGTEAFF
TGCAGCGTTGGTCCGGGGACGCGATCGGGCACTGAAGCTTTCTTT
>TRBJ2-5|.|TRBV19|.
CASSRDGKETQYF
TGCGCCAGCAGCAGGGACGGTAAAGAGACCCAGTACTTC
>TRBJ1-6|.|TRBV19|.
CASSPAGYNSPLHF
TGTGCCAGTAGCCCGGCAGGGTATAATTCACCCCTCCACTTT
>TRBJ2-1|many|TRBV14|TRBD2
CASSQVPGLAPYNEQFF
TGTGCCAGCAGCCAAGTCCCGGGACTAGCGCCTTACAATGAGCAGTTCTTC
>TRBJ2-7|.|TRBV2|TRBD2
CASSRTSNYEQYF
TGTGCCAGCAGTCGGACTAGCAACTACGAGCAGTACTTC
>TRBJ1-1|many|TRBV19|.
CASNEGYTEAFF
TGTGCCAGTAATGAGGGATACACTGAAGCTTTCTTT
>TRBJ1-6|.|TRBV7-6|.
CASSLGTLSSYNSPLHF
TGTGCCAGCAGCTTAGGCACCCTGAGCTCCTATAATTCACCCCTCCACTTT
>TRBJ1-1|.|TRBV10-3|.
CATTPSLGVGNTEAFF
TGTGCCACCACTCCAAGCCTGGGAGTGGGGAACACTGAAGCTTTCTTT
>TRBJ2-7|once|TRBV9|TRBD1
CASSVLEGQGVYEQYF
TGTGCCAGCAGCGTATTGGAGGGACAGGGAGTATACGAGCAGTACTTC
>TRBJ2-7|few|TRBV5-1|.
CASSPAGGEQYF
TGCGCCAGCAGCCCCGCCGGGGGCGAGCAGTACTTC